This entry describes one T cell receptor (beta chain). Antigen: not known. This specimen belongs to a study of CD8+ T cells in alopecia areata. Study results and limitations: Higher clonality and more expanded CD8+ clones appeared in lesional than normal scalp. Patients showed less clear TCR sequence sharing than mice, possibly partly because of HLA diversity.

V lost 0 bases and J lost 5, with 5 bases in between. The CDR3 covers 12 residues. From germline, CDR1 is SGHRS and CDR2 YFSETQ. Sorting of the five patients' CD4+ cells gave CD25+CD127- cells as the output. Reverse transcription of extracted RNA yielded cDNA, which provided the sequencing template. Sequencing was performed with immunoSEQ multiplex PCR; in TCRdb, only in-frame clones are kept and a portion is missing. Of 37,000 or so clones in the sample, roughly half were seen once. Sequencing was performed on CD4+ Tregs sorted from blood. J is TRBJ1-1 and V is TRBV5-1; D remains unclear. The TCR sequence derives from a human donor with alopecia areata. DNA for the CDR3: TGCGCCAGCAGCTTGGTGGGGACTGAAGCTTTCTTT. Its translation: CASSLVGTEAFF.